The text below deals with one TCR beta chain. The antigen remains unidentified. The ends lost 1 base at V and 9 bases at J; junction bases unmatched: 7. This CDR3 has 17 amino acids. The germline CDR1 and CDR2 sequences are LGHNA and YSLEER. This entry belongs to a study of T cells in Graves' hyperthyroidism and ophthalmopathy. RNA transcripts yielded amplified TCR beta CDR3 regions. The primer set for the first-round RT-PCR of the TCR CDR3 was HTBI. TCRdb itself ran the multiplex PCR reads through MiXCR, one entry per CDR3 protein. Of about 640,000 distinct CDR3 sequences in the sample, around 20% are singletons; the top ten hold 30% to 40%. Uncontrolled infection, other autoimmune disease, pregnancy or lactation excluded patients. Findings of the study overall: Most expanded thyroid clonotypes above 0.001 also appeared in blood.

The V call is TRBV4-3, the J call TRBJ2-1, with 15 positions matching TRBD2. The source of this sequence is a young man with Graves' ophthalmopathy. Sample: blood. Written as DNA, the CDR3 is TGCGCCAGCAGCCAAGGGACTAGCGGGAGGGCCGGCGGTGAGCAGTTCTTC. It encodes CASSQGTSGRAGGEQFF.